This TCR beta chain originates from a study of blood T cell repertoires in COVID-19. As originally analysed: Quantification of nucleated cells was approximated via reference gene primer amplification. Clones were read by immunoSEQ multiplex PCR, and TCRdb kept only the in-frame ones, dropping some. V and J calls and clone size are copied from that table; D and trimming were computed from the DNA. The table lists 250,000 to 400,000 clones, 88% of them singletons, with roughly 1.7% in the top ten. Germline CDR1 is MRHNA and CDR2 is SNTAGT. The ends lost 4 bases at V and 9 bases at J; junction bases unmatched: 2. This CDR3 comprises 13 residues.

The chain combines TRBV6-4 with TRBJ1-6; TRBD1 agrees at 8 bases. This clonotype was sampled from a woman aged 25 to 39 with COVID-19, enrolled during active disease. The specimen sequenced was peripheral blood. This CDR3 is CASSVGQGSPLHF. CDR3 in DNA: TGTGCCAGCAGTGTTGGACAGGGTTCACCCCTCCACTTT.